This T cell receptor beta chain was documented in a study of T cells in Graves' hyperthyroidism and ophthalmopathy (dated by TCRdb to the late 2010s). Describing the broader study: Peripheral blood samples were taken at the time of initial diagnosis, prior to any treatment. To identify TCR V-J signatures that set the groups apart, the researchers used a discovery cohort of about a hundred patients, made up of about 44 with Graves' ophthalmopathy and some 56 with stable Graves' hyperthyroidism. An independent validation cohort of under 20 hyperthyroidism patients and about 15 patients who later progressed to ophthalmopathy tested prospective prediction of ophthalmopathy. The 85 to 100 discovery patients were randomly split 7:3 into training and test sets. The study also compared thyroid tissue and blood T-cell repertoires from a handful of Graves' hyperthyroidism patients. Once sampling was done, hyperthyroidism patients were given methimazole at a starting dose of 30 mg daily, whereas ophthalmopathy patients were given high-dose intravenous methylprednisolone. The paper reports TCR Vbeta CDR3 sequencing of approximately 140 peripheral blood samples: approximately 41 ophthalmopathy, about 75 hyperthyroidism and around 17 progressor patients.

The TCR beta CDR3 regions were amplified from RNA transcripts. The TCR CDR3 was subjected to a first round of RT-PCR using the HTBI primer set and the Qiagen OneStep RT-PCR kit. The libraries were constructed in a second round of multiplex PCR and then size-selected and purified. The libraries were sequenced on an Illumina HiSeq2000 using paired-end 100 bp reads. The paper's data handling went like this. SOAPnuke was used to process the raw data, removing reads that contained adapters or uncalled bases, had a mean Phred below 15, or lacked an exact match to the constant primer or identifier. COPE v1.2.5 was used to merge the high-quality paired reads, and each unique nucleotide sequence was defined as a clonotype. MiTCR v1.1 was used to align clonotypes to the IMGT TRBV, TRBD and TRBJ reference segments. Analysis was restricted to V-J combinations with a frequency above 0.0001, which covered 98% to 99.2% of repertoires. The TCS score was defined as F50 (clonal expansion) divided by E x V (chaos), with BLOSUM62-based TCRdist calculated between CDR3 peptides within each V-J. Welch's t-statistics and random forest reduced around 510 V-J features to about 13, which were used in a naive Bayes classifier (R e1071). The raw public data were reprocessed by TCRdb itself: fastp quality trimming at Q25, MiXCR clonotype calling, in-frame beta chains only. Each entry merges the rows of one CDR3 protein and shows their most common DNA and genes. Clone size and V and J calls follow TCRdb, not the original study. The sample records about 400,000 distinct CDR3 sequences, more than 13% of which are singletons. The ten most abundant clones make up 30% to 35% of the sample.

For CDR1 and CDR2, the germline V gene (reference sequence) lists PRHDT and FYEKMQ. V loses 2 bases, J loses 5 bases, and the germline ends lie 9 bases apart. The cysteine opens and the phenylalanine closes a CDR3 of 13 amino acids. Solely the CDR3 DNA is kept, with 39 bases framed from the first base. The table lists this clonotype with many counts. It lacks a known antigen. Nothing much larger sits one base from this clone, and base qualities are not available. Results the study describes overall, beyond this receptor: No statistical method was used to fix the sample size in advance, and group allocation was not hidden from the investigators. A 13 V-J signature model separated ophthalmopathy from stable hyperthyroidism, with around 88% sensitivity and 81% to 83% specificity in cross-validation and 80%/75% in testing. Blood samples also contained most of the expanded thyroid clonotypes (frequency above 0.001), which suggests that blood repertoires may reflect thyroid immune responses. In validation, the model predicted progression to ophthalmopathy a median of about 5.9 months before onset, with approximately 70% sensitivity and about 72% specificity.

Graves' hyperthyroidism was defined as stable when no progression to ophthalmopathy occurred over 18 months of follow-up. Hyperthyroidism patients were newly diagnosed, had a disease duration of under 2 months, and were aged 18 to 65 years. Exclusion was applied to patients with uncontrolled infections, other autoimmune diseases, pregnancy or lactation. Diagnoses were based on clinical symptoms, serum thyroxine and TRAb, thyroid ultrasound and orbital computed tomography. Ficoll-Paque density gradient centrifugation was used to isolate PBMCs from around 10 ml of fresh peripheral blood. Total RNA was extracted using Trizol reagent, and RNA quality was assessed on an Agilent 2100 Bioanalyzer.

The rearranged chain carries TRBV13 and TRBJ2-5; no D gene is confidently identified. This TCR was sampled from a woman in her thirties with Graves' hyperthyroidism. The sequencing sample was made of blood. DNA sequence: TGTGCCAGCAGCTTATTACCCGGGGAGACCCAGTACTTC. Translated, this gives CASSLLPGETQYF.